The rows below give T cell receptor beta chains drawn from one sample of a study of vaccination and CD4 T cells after COVID-19. One entry per CDR3 protein results from TCRdb running MiXCR on the PCR reads. This table holds over 13,000 distinct CDR3 sequences, about 24% found once. No antigens are known for them. The sample here was CD4+ T cells from blood, cultured in vitro, taken after SARS-CoV-2 vaccination. The receptors originated from a human donor who had recovered from COVID-19. Each CDR3 is given with its conserved first and last residue. D genes are given only for firm matches. Clone size appears in some rows only: once, few, many, or a class for an expanded clone.

V gene: TRBV30
D gene: .
clone size: .
J gene: TRBJ2-5
CDR3 protein: CAWGKQETQYF
CDR3 DNA: TGTGCCTGGGGGAAACAAGAGACCCAGTACTTC

V gene: TRBV27
D gene: .
clone size: few
J gene: TRBJ2-2
CDR3 protein: CASSPLLIREQYTGELFF
CDR3 DNA: TGTGCCAGCAGTCCTCTCTTGATACGGGAGCAGTACACCGGGGAGCTGTTTTTT

V gene: TRBV27
D gene: TRBD1
clone size: .
J gene: TRBJ2-3
CDR3 protein: CASSYLTGGRDTQYF
CDR3 DNA: TGTGCCAGCAGTTACTTGACAGGGGGCAGAGATACGCAGTATTTT

V gene: TRBV5-4
D gene: .
clone size: .
J gene: TRBJ1-2
CDR3 protein: CASSPIQGVGGYTF
CDR3 DNA: TGTGCCAGCAGCCCGATACAGGGTGTAGGAGGCTACACCTTC

V gene: TRBV6-5
D gene: .
clone size: .
J gene: TRBJ2-7
CDR3 protein: CASSLERVPTYEQYF
CDR3 DNA: TGTGCCAGCAGTTTAGAGCGGGTCCCCACCTACGAGCAGTACTTC

V gene: TRBV15
D gene: .
clone size: few
J gene: TRBJ2-1
CDR3 protein: CATSRDLTVYNEQFF
CDR3 DNA: TGTGCCACCAGCAGAGATTTAACGGTATACAATGAGCAGTTCTTC

V gene: TRBV30
D gene: .
clone size: .
J gene: TRBJ2-7
CDR3 protein: CAWSPSYEQYF
CDR3 DNA: TGTGCCTGGAGCCCCTCCTACGAGCAGTACTTC

V gene: TRBV20-1
D gene: .
clone size: few
J gene: TRBJ1-1
CDR3 protein: CSAREPLTIEAFF
CDR3 DNA: TGCAGTGCTAGAGAACCACTCACCATAGAAGCTTTCTTT

V gene: TRBV7-9
D gene: .
clone size: .
J gene: TRBJ2-2
CDR3 protein: CASSLRDSGFGVGELFF
CDR3 DNA: TGTGCCAGCAGCCTTCGGGACTCTGGCTTTGGCGTCGGGGAGCTGTTTTTT

V gene: TRBV20-1
D gene: .
clone size: medium-sized
J gene: TRBJ1-5
CDR3 protein: CSARLAQGSNQPQHF
CDR3 DNA: TGCAGTGCTAGACTGGCACAGGGCAGCAATCAGCCCCAGCATTTT

V gene: TRBV5-4
D gene: TRBD2
clone size: few
J gene: TRBJ2-1
CDR3 protein: CASSLEVAGGEQFF
CDR3 DNA: TGTGCCAGCAGCTTGGAGGTGGCGGGAGGTGAGCAGTTCTTC

V gene: TRBV7-2
D gene: TRBD1
clone size: once
J gene: TRBJ2-7
CDR3 protein: CASSLGALQGPYGQYF
CDR3 DNA: TGTGCCAGCAGCTTAGGAGCGTTACAGGGGCCCTACGGGCAGTACTTC

V gene: TRBV5-4
D gene: .
clone size: .
J gene: TRBJ1-2
CDR3 protein: CASSPLQQANYGYTF
CDR3 DNA: TGTGCCAGCAGCCCGCTCCAGCAGGCAAACTATGGCTACACCTTC

V gene: TRBV12-3/TRBV12-4
D gene: TRBD2
clone size: few
J gene: TRBJ2-1
CDR3 protein: CASSFWGGYEQFF
CDR3 DNA: TGTGCCAGCAGTTTCTGGGGGGGGTATGAGCAGTTCTTC